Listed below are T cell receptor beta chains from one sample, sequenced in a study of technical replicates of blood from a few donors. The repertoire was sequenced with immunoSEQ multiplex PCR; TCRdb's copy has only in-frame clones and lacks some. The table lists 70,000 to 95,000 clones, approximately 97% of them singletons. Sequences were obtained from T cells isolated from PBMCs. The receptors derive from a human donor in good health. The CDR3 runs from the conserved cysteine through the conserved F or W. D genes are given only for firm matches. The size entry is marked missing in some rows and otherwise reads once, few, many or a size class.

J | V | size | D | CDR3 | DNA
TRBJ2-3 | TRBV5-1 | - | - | CASSLLSQGGGTDTQYF | TGCGCCAGCAGCTTATTATCCCAGGGCGGGGGCACAGATACGCAGTATTTT
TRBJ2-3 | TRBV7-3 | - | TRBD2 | CASSSQTSGRAGTQYF | TGTGCCAGCAGCTCGCAAACTAGCGGGAGGGCCGGTACGCAGTATTTT
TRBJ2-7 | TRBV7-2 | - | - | CASSLEGDYEQYF | TGTGCCAGCAGCTTAGAAGGGGACTACGAGCAGTACTTC
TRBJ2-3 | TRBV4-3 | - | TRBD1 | CASSQGISGGEDTQYF | TGCGCCAGCAGCCAAGGGATTTCAGGGGGCGAGGATACGCAGTATTTT
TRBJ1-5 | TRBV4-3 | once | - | CASSQDGEGNQPQHF | TGCGCCAGCAGCCAAGATGGGGAGGGAAATCAGCCCCAGCATTTT
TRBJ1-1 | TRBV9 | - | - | CASSVDIGGPGTEAFF | TGTGCCAGCAGCGTAGATATAGGTGGACCGGGGACTGAAGCTTTCTTT
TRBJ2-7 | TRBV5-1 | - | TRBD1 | CASARDRVYEQYF | TGCGCCAGCGCCCGGGACAGGGTCTACGAGCAGTACTTC
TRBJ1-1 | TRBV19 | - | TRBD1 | CASRLTAGGMNTEAFF | TGTGCCAGCCGGCTCACTGCAGGGGGCATGAACACTGAAGCTTTCTTT
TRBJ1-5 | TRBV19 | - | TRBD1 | CASSTVWTGGGQPQHF | TGTGCCAGTAGTACCGTGTGGACAGGGGGCGGGCAGCCCCAGCATTTT
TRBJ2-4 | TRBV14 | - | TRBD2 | CASSGTSNIQYF | TGTGCCAGCAGCGGGACTAGCAACATTCAGTACTTC
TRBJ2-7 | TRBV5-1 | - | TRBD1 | CASSFTGTDYYEQYF | TGCGCCAGCAGCTTTACCGGGACAGATTACTACGAGCAGTACTTC
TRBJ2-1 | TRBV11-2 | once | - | CASSLRGTTYNEQFF | TGTGCCAGCAGCTTAAGGGGGACTACCTACAATGAGCAGTTCTTC
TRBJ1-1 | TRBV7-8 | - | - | CASSLVWGQEAFF | TGTGCCAGCAGCTTAGTATGGGGGCAAGAAGCTTTCTTT
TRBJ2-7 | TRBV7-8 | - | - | CASSLDLVYNHEQYF | TGTGCCAGCAGCTTAGATTTGGTCTATAATCACGAGCAGTACTTC
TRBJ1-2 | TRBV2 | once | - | CASSETSLGGYGYTF | TGTGCCAGCAGTGAAACGAGTTTAGGGGGCTATGGCTACACCTTC
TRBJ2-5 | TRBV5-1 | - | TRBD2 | CASSLGGAGEETQYF | TGCGCCAGCAGCTTGGGGGGAGCGGGAGAAGAGACCCAGTACTTC
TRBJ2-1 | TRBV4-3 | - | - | CASSQNGNNEQFF | TGCGCCAGCAGCCAGAACGGGAACAATGAGCAGTTCTTC
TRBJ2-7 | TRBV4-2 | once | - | CASSQGVYEQYF | TGTGCCAGCAGCCAAGGAGTCTACGAGCAGTACTTC